A selection of T cell receptor beta chains follows, all from one sample in a study of blood T cell repertoires in COVID-19. The method was immunoSEQ multiplex PCR; TCRdb's version includes in-frame clones alone and lacks a portion of them. Counted here are around 320,000 clones, over 85% occurring once; the ten biggest clones make up over 8.5%. Sequencing was performed on peripheral blood. The receptor set was obtained from a woman between 25 and 40 years old with COVID-19, enrolled during active disease. Both conserved end residues are part of each CDR3. A D gene is named only where the DNA matches it firmly. The size field is filled for only some rows; it gives once, few, many or a size class.

D gene: NA
clone size: few
CDR3 length: 15
J gene: TRBJ2-3
V gene: TRBV6-4
CDR3 protein: CASSDSPGSTDTQYF
CDR3 DNA: TGTGCCAGCAGTGACTCACCGGGGAGCACAGATACGCAGTATTTT

D gene: NA
clone size: NA
CDR3 length: 15
J gene: TRBJ1-1
V gene: TRBV11-1
CDR3 protein: CASSFGQMKNTEAFF
CDR3 DNA: TGTGCCAGCAGCTTCGGACAGATGAAGAACACTGAAGCTTTCTTT

D gene: NA
clone size: few
CDR3 length: 13
J gene: TRBJ2-1
V gene: TRBV5-1
CDR3 protein: CASSLWTVNEQFF
CDR3 DNA: TGCGCCAGCAGCTTGTGGACTGTCAATGAGCAGTTCTTC

D gene: TRBD1
clone size: NA
CDR3 length: 15
J gene: TRBJ1-2
V gene: TRBV19
CDR3 protein: CASSPDTGDGYGYTF
CDR3 DNA: TGTGCCAGTAGTCCAGACACAGGGGACGGTTATGGCTACACCTTC

D gene: TRBD1
clone size: NA
CDR3 length: 15
J gene: TRBJ1-2
V gene: TRBV5-1
CDR3 protein: CASSAGTGGVYGYTF
CDR3 DNA: TGCGCCAGCAGCGCTGGGACAGGGGGCGTCTATGGCTACACCTTC

D gene: TRBD1
clone size: NA
CDR3 length: 13
J gene: TRBJ1-2
V gene: TRBV27
CDR3 protein: CASSVQGAPGYTF
CDR3 DNA: TGTGCCAGCAGTGTACAGGGGGCGCCTGGCTACACCTTC

D gene: NA
clone size: NA
CDR3 length: 15
J gene: TRBJ1-2
V gene: TRBV7-5
CDR3 protein: CVRSFPGRINYGYTF
CDR3 DNA: TGTGTCAGAAGCTTTCCAGGGAGGATTAACTATGGCTACACCTTC

D gene: NA
clone size: once
CDR3 length: 14
J gene: TRBJ1-2
V gene: TRBV13
CDR3 protein: CASSTGRGIDGYTF
CDR3 DNA: TGTGCCAGCAGCACCGGGAGGGGGATAGATGGCTACACCTTC

D gene: NA
clone size: NA
CDR3 length: 14
J gene: TRBJ1-4
V gene: TRBV7-9
CDR3 protein: CASSRKGDNEKLFF
CDR3 DNA: TGTGCCAGCAGCCGTAAGGGGGATAATGAAAAACTGTTTTTT

D gene: TRBD2
clone size: NA
CDR3 length: 15
J gene: TRBJ2-1
V gene: TRBV2
CDR3 protein: CASLPTGGGYNEQFF
CDR3 DNA: TGTGCCAGTCTCCCCACGGGGGGGGGTTACAATGAGCAGTTCTTC

D gene: TRBD2
clone size: NA
CDR3 length: 14
J gene: TRBJ2-3
V gene: TRBV7-2
CDR3 protein: CASSRAGGTDTQYF
CDR3 DNA: TGTGCCAGCAGCCGGGCGGGGGGCACAGATACGCAGTATTTT

D gene: NA
clone size: NA
CDR3 length: 13
J gene: TRBJ1-1
V gene: TRBV19
CDR3 protein: CASSIIPDTEAFF
CDR3 DNA: TGTGCCAGTAGTATTATCCCGGACACTGAAGCTTTCTTT

D gene: TRBD2
clone size: NA
CDR3 length: 14
J gene: TRBJ2-1
V gene: TRBV11-2
CDR3 protein: CASALAGGTREQFF
CDR3 DNA: TGTGCCAGCGCCCTAGCGGGGGGTACAAGGGAGCAGTTCTTC

D gene: NA
clone size: NA
CDR3 length: 13
J gene: TRBJ1-1
V gene: TRBV30
CDR3 protein: CAWSPDGSTEAFF
CDR3 DNA: TGTGCCTGGAGCCCCGACGGGTCCACTGAAGCTTTCTTT

D gene: NA
clone size: few
CDR3 length: 16
J gene: TRBJ1-3
V gene: TRBV7-9
CDR3 protein: CASSYTRTLGGNTIYF
CDR3 DNA: TGTGCCAGCAGCTACACCCGGACTTTGGGGGGAAACACCATATATTTT

D gene: NA
clone size: NA
CDR3 length: 15
J gene: TRBJ1-1
V gene: TRBV18
CDR3 protein: CASSFQGGLNTEAFF
CDR3 DNA: TGTGCCAGCTCATTCCAGGGAGGCTTGAACACTGAAGCTTTCTTT

D gene: TRBD2
clone size: once
CDR3 length: 16
J gene: TRBJ2-2
V gene: TRBV5-4
CDR3 protein: CASSLGLAGAPGELFF
CDR3 DNA: TGTGCCAGCAGCTTGGGACTAGCGGGGGCCCCCGGGGAGCTGTTTTTT

D gene: NA
clone size: few
CDR3 length: 14
J gene: TRBJ1-1
V gene: TRBV20-1
CDR3 protein: CSASSRALNTEAFF
CDR3 DNA: TGCAGTGCTAGTTCACGAGCCTTGAACACTGAAGCTTTCTTT

D gene: NA
clone size: NA
CDR3 length: 15
J gene: TRBJ1-2
V gene: TRBV28
CDR3 protein: CASSLYTGPNYGYTF
CDR3 DNA: TGTGCCAGCAGTTTATACACAGGCCCTAACTATGGCTACACCTTC

D gene: NA
clone size: NA
CDR3 length: 11
J gene: TRBJ2-7
V gene: TRBV30
CDR3 protein: CAWRQVYEQYF
CDR3 DNA: TGTGCCTGGAGGCAGGTCTACGAGCAGTACTTC

D gene: NA
clone size: NA
CDR3 length: 14
J gene: TRBJ2-7
V gene: TRBV28
CDR3 protein: CASSLAGAPYEQYF
CDR3 DNA: TGTGCCAGCAGTTTAGCGGGGGCCCCCTACGAGCAGTACTTC

D gene: TRBD1
clone size: NA
CDR3 length: 13
J gene: TRBJ1-2
V gene: TRBV24-1
CDR3 protein: CATSESTGRGYTF
CDR3 DNA: TGTGCCACCAGTGAGTCGACAGGGCGCGGCTACACCTTC